The rows below give T cell receptor beta chains drawn from one sample of a study of T cell responses to AZD1222 COVID-19 vaccine. TCRdb keeps only in-frame clones here, not all; method: immunoSEQ multiplex PCR. The table lists some 130,000 clones, 90% of them singletons. The sequencing used peripheral blood, collected on day 0 of AZD1222 vaccination. These receptors originate from an adult in good health. The CDR3 runs from the conserved cysteine through the conserved F or W. D genes are given only for firm matches. Rows give clone size only sometimes, using once, few, many, or a class for an expanded clone.

j_call: TRBJ1-6
clone_size: -
v_call: TRBV27
cdr3_length: 17
d_call: -
cdr3_nt: TGTGCCAGCAGTCCGACCTCTCCGGGGGCATCCAATTCACCCCTCCACTTT
cdr3_aa: CASSPTSPGASNSPLHF

j_call: TRBJ2-1
clone_size: -
v_call: TRBV27
cdr3_length: 16
d_call: -
cdr3_nt: TGTGCCAGCAGTTTTTACGGGGTTGGCTTTTACAATGAGCAGTTCTTC
cdr3_aa: CASSFYGVGFYNEQFF

j_call: TRBJ1-5
clone_size: once
v_call: TRBV2
cdr3_length: 12
d_call: -
cdr3_nt: TGTGCCAGCAGCGGGAGCAATCAGCCCCAGCATTTT
cdr3_aa: CASSGSNQPQHF

j_call: TRBJ2-1
clone_size: -
v_call: TRBV7-9
cdr3_length: 17
d_call: TRBD2
cdr3_nt: TGTGCCAGCAGCTGGAGGAGCGGGGGGTTACCCTACAATGAGCAGTTCTTC
cdr3_aa: CASSWRSGGLPYNEQFF

j_call: TRBJ1-1
clone_size: -
v_call: TRBV7-2
cdr3_length: 17
d_call: TRBD1
cdr3_nt: TGTGCCAGCAGCCGCTTGGGGACAGGGGGCCTGAACACTGAAGCTTTCTTT
cdr3_aa: CASSRLGTGGLNTEAFF

j_call: TRBJ1-3
clone_size: -
v_call: TRBV5-6
cdr3_length: 13
d_call: -
cdr3_nt: TGTGCCAGCAGCTTGTTTAGTGGAAACACCATATATTTT
cdr3_aa: CASSLFSGNTIYF

j_call: TRBJ2-1
clone_size: -
v_call: TRBV7-3
cdr3_length: 13
d_call: TRBD1
cdr3_nt: TGTGCCAGCAGCTTAACGCTCCAGGGGGATAGGTTCTTC
cdr3_aa: CASSLTLQGDRFF

j_call: TRBJ1-2
clone_size: -
v_call: TRBV28
cdr3_length: 15
d_call: -
cdr3_nt: TGTGCCAGCAGTCGAGTTCAGGGAAATAACTATGGCTACACCTTC
cdr3_aa: CASSRVQGNNYGYTF

j_call: TRBJ1-2
clone_size: -
v_call: TRBV24-1
cdr3_length: 14
d_call: TRBD1
cdr3_nt: TGTGCCACCAGTGATTTGGACAGGGTGACCGGCTACACCTTC
cdr3_aa: CATSDLDRVTGYTF

j_call: TRBJ1-1
clone_size: -
v_call: TRBV24-1
cdr3_length: 14
d_call: -
cdr3_nt: TGTGCCACCAGTGATCCGCAGGGCAACACTGAAGCTTTCTTT
cdr3_aa: CATSDPQGNTEAFF

j_call: TRBJ1-2
clone_size: -
v_call: TRBV28
cdr3_length: 16
d_call: -
cdr3_nt: TGTGCCAGCAGTTTATTTATCGGCCCCAAATCCTATGGCTACACCTTC
cdr3_aa: CASSLFIGPKSYGYTF

j_call: TRBJ1-4
clone_size: -
v_call: TRBV19
cdr3_length: 17
d_call: -
cdr3_nt: TGTGCCAGTAGCATTGATGGAGGAGGGGACCTTTGGGAAAAACTGTTTTTT
cdr3_aa: CASSIDGGGDLWEKLFF

j_call: TRBJ1-2
clone_size: -
v_call: TRBV10-3
cdr3_length: 14
d_call: TRBD1
cdr3_nt: TGTGCCATCACTCCCGGACAGGCTAACTATGGCTACACCTTC
cdr3_aa: CAITPGQANYGYTF

j_call: TRBJ1-2
clone_size: -
v_call: TRBV19
cdr3_length: 13
d_call: -
cdr3_nt: TGTGCCAGTAGTATTAATTTTTGGGATGGCTACACCTTC
cdr3_aa: CASSINFWDGYTF

j_call: TRBJ2-3
clone_size: -
v_call: TRBV9
cdr3_length: 16
d_call: TRBD2
cdr3_nt: TGTGCCAGCAGCCCCCATAGCGGGAGGGCCGAGGATACGCAGTATTTT
cdr3_aa: CASSPHSGRAEDTQYF

j_call: TRBJ1-1
clone_size: -
v_call: TRBV5-6
cdr3_length: 16
d_call: -
cdr3_nt: TGTGCCAGCAGCCCCCTGGCCCCGGGGCCAAACACTGAAGCTTTCTTT
cdr3_aa: CASSPLAPGPNTEAFF

j_call: TRBJ1-4
clone_size: -
v_call: TRBV6-2/TRBV6-3
cdr3_length: 18
d_call: -
cdr3_nt: TGTGCCAGCAGTTACTTTTCCGTCGCGGACGGCAGGGCCCTTAAACTGTTTTTT
cdr3_aa: CASSYFSVADGRALKLFF

j_call: TRBJ2-1
clone_size: -
v_call: TRBV9
cdr3_length: 13
d_call: -
cdr3_nt: TGTGCCAGCAGCGTAGGGGTGTGGAATGAGCAGTTCTTC
cdr3_aa: CASSVGVWNEQFF

j_call: TRBJ2-5
clone_size: -
v_call: TRBV19
cdr3_length: 14
d_call: TRBD2
cdr3_nt: TGTGCCAGTAGTGATAGCGGGGGGCAAGAGACCCAGTACTTC
cdr3_aa: CASSDSGGQETQYF

j_call: TRBJ2-5
clone_size: few
v_call: TRBV9
cdr3_length: 15
d_call: TRBD2
cdr3_nt: TGTGCCAGCAGCTACGGGACTACCTCCCGGGAGACCCAGTACTTC
cdr3_aa: CASSYGTTSRETQYF

j_call: TRBJ2-7
clone_size: -
v_call: TRBV2
cdr3_length: 13
d_call: -
cdr3_nt: TGTGCCAGTGTATCCTTCGAGTTGTACGAGCAGTACTTC
cdr3_aa: CASVSFELYEQYF

j_call: TRBJ2-4
clone_size: -
v_call: TRBV7-9
cdr3_length: 14
d_call: -
cdr3_nt: TGTGCCAGCAGCTTAGTGACAAGGGTGGACATTCAGTACTTC
cdr3_aa: CASSLVTRVDIQYF

j_call: TRBJ2-1
clone_size: -
v_call: TRBV5-1
cdr3_length: 16
d_call: -
cdr3_nt: TGCGCCAGCAGCCCGGCTGACAAGATTCTCTACAATGAGCAGTTCTTC
cdr3_aa: CASSPADKILYNEQFF

j_call: TRBJ1-2
clone_size: -
v_call: TRBV28
cdr3_length: 15
d_call: -
cdr3_nt: TGTGCCAGCAGTTTTCGGTCCGACAGTAACTATGGCTACACCTTC
cdr3_aa: CASSFRSDSNYGYTF

j_call: TRBJ2-1
clone_size: -
v_call: TRBV6-4
cdr3_length: 13
d_call: -
cdr3_nt: TGTGCCAGCAGTGAGGCGGGTGGGGAAAAAAAGTTCTTC
cdr3_aa: CASSEAGGEKKFF

j_call: TRBJ1-2
clone_size: -
v_call: TRBV19
cdr3_length: 15
d_call: -
cdr3_nt: TGTGCCAGTAGTATGATGTCTGCGAGGAACTATGGCTACACCTTC
cdr3_aa: CASSMMSARNYGYTF

j_call: TRBJ2-3
clone_size: -
v_call: TRBV5-1
cdr3_length: 17
d_call: TRBD1
cdr3_nt: TGCGCCAGCAGCACTTACCTTGGGGACAGGGATGGAGATACGCAGTATTTT
cdr3_aa: CASSTYLGDRDGDTQYF

j_call: TRBJ1-2
clone_size: -
v_call: TRBV20-1
cdr3_length: 14
d_call: -
cdr3_nt: TGCAGTGCTAGTTTGCCAGGGGTTTCCTATGGCTACACCTTC
cdr3_aa: CSASLPGVSYGYTF

j_call: TRBJ1-4
clone_size: -
v_call: TRBV19
cdr3_length: 14
d_call: TRBD1
cdr3_nt: TGTGCCAGTAGTATGAACAGGGGGTCTCTAGAAGTGTTTTTT
cdr3_aa: CASSMNRGSLEVFF

j_call: TRBJ1-2
clone_size: -
v_call: TRBV12-3/TRBV12-4
cdr3_length: 13
d_call: -
cdr3_nt: TGTGCCAGCAGTTTTCATAGGGGCTATGGCTACACCTTC
cdr3_aa: CASSFHRGYGYTF

j_call: TRBJ2-2
clone_size: -
v_call: TRBV10-3
cdr3_length: 14
d_call: -
cdr3_nt: TGTGCCATCAGTGAGTCGGCCGTCACCGGGGAGCTGTTTTTT
cdr3_aa: CAISESAVTGELFF

j_call: TRBJ2-1
clone_size: -
v_call: TRBV18
cdr3_length: 13
d_call: TRBD1
cdr3_nt: TGTGCCAGCTCACCAACCGGGACAGGGCTGCAGTTCTTC
cdr3_aa: CASSPTGTGLQFF

j_call: TRBJ2-6
clone_size: once
v_call: TRBV6-1
cdr3_length: 15
d_call: -
cdr3_nt: TGTGCCAGCAGTGAGGGGGCGTCTGGGGCCAACGTCCTGACTTTC
cdr3_aa: CASSEGASGANVLTF

j_call: TRBJ1-1
clone_size: -
v_call: TRBV5-4
cdr3_length: 13
d_call: -
cdr3_nt: TGTGCCAGCAGCTTGGCGACGCAACGGGAAGCTTTCTTT
cdr3_aa: CASSLATQREAFF

j_call: TRBJ2-5
clone_size: -
v_call: TRBV18
cdr3_length: 12
d_call: -
cdr3_nt: TGTGCCAGCTCAGCGCGTCGGGAGACCCAGTACTTC
cdr3_aa: CASSARRETQYF

j_call: TRBJ1-2
clone_size: -
v_call: TRBV7-8
cdr3_length: 15
d_call: -
cdr3_nt: TGTGCCAGCAGCTTAGCGGTGAGGGATTGGTATGGCTACACCTTC
cdr3_aa: CASSLAVRDWYGYTF

j_call: TRBJ2-5
clone_size: -
v_call: TRBV27
cdr3_length: 15
d_call: -
cdr3_nt: TGTGCCAGCAGTATGGGACAACGGGGAGGGGAGACCCAGTACTTC
cdr3_aa: CASSMGQRGGETQYF

j_call: TRBJ2-5
clone_size: -
v_call: TRBV5-4
cdr3_length: 13
d_call: -
cdr3_nt: TGTGCCAGCAGCTTGGTGGGGGAAGAGACCCAGTACTTC
cdr3_aa: CASSLVGEETQYF

j_call: TRBJ1-2
clone_size: -
v_call: TRBV6-2/TRBV6-3
cdr3_length: 15
d_call: TRBD1
cdr3_nt: TGTGCCAGCAGTTCCGACCTGACCAACAGGGGCGGCTACACCTTC
cdr3_aa: CASSSDLTNRGGYTF

j_call: TRBJ1-2
clone_size: -
v_call: TRBV19
cdr3_length: 14
d_call: -
cdr3_nt: TGTGCCAGTAGAACCGGTCCGGAGATAGGTGGCTACACCTTC
cdr3_aa: CASRTGPEIGGYTF

j_call: TRBJ2-7
clone_size: -
v_call: TRBV19
cdr3_length: 13
d_call: -
cdr3_nt: TGTGCCAGTAGTAGGGGTTCAGGCTACGAGCAGTACTTC
cdr3_aa: CASSRGSGYEQYF

j_call: TRBJ1-5
clone_size: -
v_call: TRBV28
cdr3_length: 16
d_call: TRBD1
cdr3_nt: TGTGCCACCCAGGAGGGGGCCGAATGGGGCAATCAGCCCCAGCATTTT
cdr3_aa: CATQEGAEWGNQPQHF

j_call: TRBJ1-2
clone_size: -
v_call: TRBV5-4
cdr3_length: 14
d_call: -
cdr3_nt: TGTGCCAGCACCCCGTGGCAGACTAACTATGGCTACACCTTC
cdr3_aa: CASTPWQTNYGYTF

j_call: TRBJ2-1
clone_size: -
v_call: TRBV27
cdr3_length: 15
d_call: TRBD1
cdr3_nt: TGTGCCAGCAGTTCCCGGGACAGGGGTTGGGATGAGCAGTTCTTC
cdr3_aa: CASSSRDRGWDEQFF

j_call: TRBJ1-6
clone_size: once
v_call: TRBV21-1
cdr3_length: 17
d_call: -
cdr3_nt: TGTGCCAGCAGCCCAAAGGGCCGGGGTCACTATAATTCACCCCTCCACTTT
cdr3_aa: CASSPKGRGHYNSPLHF

j_call: TRBJ2-3
clone_size: -
v_call: TRBV10-1
cdr3_length: 17
d_call: TRBD1
cdr3_nt: TGCGCCAGCAGCCGGGACAGGGTCCTCCCCCCACAGAGTACGCAGTATTTT
cdr3_aa: CASSRDRVLPPQSTQYF

j_call: TRBJ2-1
clone_size: -
v_call: TRBV9
cdr3_length: 13
d_call: -
cdr3_nt: TGTGCCAGCAGCCCGGGGGACGACAATGAGCAGTTCTTC
cdr3_aa: CASSPGDDNEQFF

j_call: TRBJ1-1
clone_size: -
v_call: TRBV9
cdr3_length: 15
d_call: -
cdr3_nt: TGTGCCAGCAGCGTAGCTTCCAGGGGCGCGGGGGAAGCTTTCTTT
cdr3_aa: CASSVASRGAGEAFF

j_call: TRBJ1-2
clone_size: -
v_call: TRBV6-5
cdr3_length: 13
d_call: -
cdr3_nt: TGTGCCAGCAGACAGGGCCTAAACTATGGCTACACCTTC
cdr3_aa: CASRQGLNYGYTF

j_call: TRBJ1-3
clone_size: once
v_call: TRBV7-2
cdr3_length: 17
d_call: TRBD1
cdr3_nt: TGTGCCAGCAGCTTAGTGGGGACAGCTTCCTCTGGAAACACCATATATTTT
cdr3_aa: CASSLVGTASSGNTIYF

j_call: TRBJ2-5
clone_size: once
v_call: TRBV12-3/TRBV12-4
cdr3_length: 9
d_call: -
cdr3_nt: TGTGCCAGCGGAGAGACCCAGTACTTC
cdr3_aa: CASGETQYF

j_call: TRBJ1-3
clone_size: -
v_call: TRBV5-1
cdr3_length: 15
d_call: -
cdr3_nt: TGCGCCAGCAGCTTCCGGGAAGGCGCTGGAAACACCATATATTTT
cdr3_aa: CASSFREGAGNTIYF

j_call: TRBJ2-3
clone_size: -
v_call: TRBV2
cdr3_length: 14
d_call: -
cdr3_nt: TGTGCCACCACAGAGACTTATAGCACAGATACGCAGTATTTT
cdr3_aa: CATTETYSTDTQYF

j_call: TRBJ1-1
clone_size: -
v_call: TRBV7-2
cdr3_length: 14
d_call: -
cdr3_nt: TGTGCCAGCAGCCCGACAGGTCGGGGCACTGAAGCTTTCTTT
cdr3_aa: CASSPTGRGTEAFF